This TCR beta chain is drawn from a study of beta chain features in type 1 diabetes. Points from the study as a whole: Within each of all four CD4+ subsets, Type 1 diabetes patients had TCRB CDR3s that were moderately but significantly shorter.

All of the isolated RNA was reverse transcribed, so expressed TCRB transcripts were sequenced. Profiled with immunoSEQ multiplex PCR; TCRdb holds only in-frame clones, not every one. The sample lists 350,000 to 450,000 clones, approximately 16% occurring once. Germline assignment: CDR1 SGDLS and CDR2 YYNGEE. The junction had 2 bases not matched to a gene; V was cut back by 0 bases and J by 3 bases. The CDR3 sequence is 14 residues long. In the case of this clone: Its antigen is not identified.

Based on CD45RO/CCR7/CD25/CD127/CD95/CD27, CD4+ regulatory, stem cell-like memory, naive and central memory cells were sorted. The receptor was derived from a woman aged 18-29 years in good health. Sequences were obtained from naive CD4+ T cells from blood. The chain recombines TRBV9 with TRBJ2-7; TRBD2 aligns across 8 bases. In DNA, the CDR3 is TGTGCCAGCAGCGTAGGACTAGCGAGCTACGAGCAGTACTTC. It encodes CASSVGLASYEQYF.